This T cell receptor beta chain originates from a study of blood T cells in healthy people across ages. Comment on this clonotype: What it recognizes is unknown.

The length of the CDR3 is 14 residues. J was trimmed by 3 bases and V by 7 bases; bases with no gene match: 7. CDR1 and CDR2 (germline): SGHRS, YFSETQ. Broader study findings: In long-lived donors, naive CD4+ cell counts and diversity exceeded those of aged donors.

Alongside a J-beta primer mix, a sample-barcoded 5' primer served in a second PCR lasting about 7 to 11 cycles. CDR3-containing paired-end reads numbered at least 2.5 million in each sample. From the 5' RACE reads, TCRdb called clonotypes with MiXCR, one entry per CDR3 protein. The sample has 1 million to 1.2 million distinct CDR3 sequences; around two fifths are singletons. The receptor was isolated from a man between 18 and 29 years old in good health. The sample taken for sequencing was blood. The chain combines TRBV5-1 with TRBJ2-4; 7 bases fit TRBD2. CDR3 in DNA: TGCGCCAGCCGCCCGGGGGAGGGCAAAAACATTCAGTACTTC. Translation gives CASRPGEGKNIQYF.